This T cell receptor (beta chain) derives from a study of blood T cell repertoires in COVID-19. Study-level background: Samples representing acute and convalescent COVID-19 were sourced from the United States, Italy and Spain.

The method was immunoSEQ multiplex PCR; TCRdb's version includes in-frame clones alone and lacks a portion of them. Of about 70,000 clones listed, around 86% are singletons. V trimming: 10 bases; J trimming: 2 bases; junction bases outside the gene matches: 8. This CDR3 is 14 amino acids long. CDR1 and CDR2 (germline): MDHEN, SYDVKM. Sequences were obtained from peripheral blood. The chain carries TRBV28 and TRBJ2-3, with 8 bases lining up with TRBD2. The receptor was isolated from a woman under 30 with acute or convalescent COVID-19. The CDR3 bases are TGTGCCACCTCCCGGGGGGGGCCCACAGATACGCAGTATTTT. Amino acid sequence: CATSRGGPTDTQYF.